This T cell receptor (beta chain) was sequenced in a study of CD8+ T cells in alopecia areata. Whole-study results and caveats: Association of baseline CD8+ expansion with response is uncertain owing to one nonresponder.

The treatment is: oral pan-JAK inhibitor, 5-10 mg twice daily. With respect to this clone: Its matching antigen is unknown.

CDR3 length: 17 residues. The germline V gene has CDR1 SGHRS and CDR2 YFSETQ. The V end lost 4 bases, the J end lost 0 bases, and 17 bases lay between the germline ends. RNA was isolated and reverse transcribed to cDNA, the sequencing template. Profiling relied on immunoSEQ multiplex PCR, and the TCRdb table lists in-frame clones only, not all of them. The repertoire holds about 120,000 clones, with approximately 60% as singletons. The chain uses TRBV5-1 and TRBJ2-4; maybe TRBD2 (5 bases). The sequences come from CD4+ T cells sorted from blood, collected at week 4, from a patient treated with tofacitinib. The receptor was derived from a human donor with alopecia areata. The CDR3 here is CASSLGLLLEAKNIQYF. In DNA, the CDR3 is TGCGCCAGCAGCCTAGGACTCCTGCTGGAAGCCAAAAACATTCAGTACTTC.